This is a list of T cell receptor beta chains from one sample in a study of metastatic and nonmetastatic thyroid tumors. TCRdb ran MiXCR on the PCR reads. The sample yields some 35,000 clones, 35% to 45% seen once. The source material was tumor tissue. Receptors originate from a female donor with papillary thyroid cancer or a benign thyroid nodule (not recorded which). Some clones in this sample may be carry-over from other donors' samples. CDR3s include the opening cysteine and the closing phenylalanine or tryptophan. Fields, in order: clone size, J gene, D gene, V gene, CDR3 protein. The D gene is left open where the match is weak. Clone size appears in some rows only: once, few, many, or a class for an expanded clone.

>NA|TRBJ1-6|NA|TRBV5-5
CASSLAGREPLHF
>NA|TRBJ2-3|TRBD2|TRBV12-3/TRBV12-4
CASSLLAGERTQYF
>few|TRBJ2-7|NA|TRBV6-5
CASSYSVFGSASYEQYF
>few|TRBJ2-1|NA|TRBV28
CASSLGSSSYNEQFF
>NA|TRBJ2-7|NA|TRBV30
CAWSMGGSSYEQYF
>NA|TRBJ1-2|NA|TRBV3-1
CASSQETSPPYGYIF
>NA|TRBJ2-1|TRBD2|TRBV28
CASRAHRGLPSNEQFF
>NA|TRBJ2-7|NA|TRBV20-1
CSARGPGQGGDEQYF
>NA|TRBJ2-2|TRBD2|TRBV20-1
CSAGLAGGSGELFF
>NA|TRBJ1-6|TRBD1|TRBV20-1
CSAERRDRALNSPLHF
>NA|TRBJ2-2|NA|TRBV20-1
CSARGQTGELFF
>NA|TRBJ1-1|NA|TRBV6-1
CATNDGTKGPNTEAFF
>NA|TRBJ1-5|NA|TRBV6-1
CASSEVGLGNSGQPQHF
>NA|TRBJ1-3|NA|TRBV6-1
CASSENIGSSGNTIYF
>NA|TRBJ2-2|NA|TRBV27
CASTSNTGELFF
>NA|TRBJ2-3|TRBD2|TRBV6-1
CASSEAAGNREGTQYF
>many|TRBJ2-1|NA|TRBV5-4
CASFDRSSYNEQFF
>NA|TRBJ2-1|NA|TRBV19
CASTLTGENNEQFF
>NA|TRBJ2-3|TRBD2|TRBV12-3/TRBV12-4
CASSLTSESGTDTQYF
>NA|TRBJ2-3|TRBD1|TRBV12-3/TRBV12-4
CASVEWMTGGKDTQYF
>few|TRBJ1-3|NA|TRBV7-2
CASRIYGGLGNTIYF
>few|TRBJ2-7|NA|TRBV27
CASSLRDTSYEQYF
>NA|TRBJ2-2|TRBD2|TRBV19
CASLRLAGPYGELFF
>NA|TRBJ1-1|TRBD1|TRBV7-8
CASTLRGQGAFDTEAFF
>few|TRBJ2-7|TRBD2|TRBV19
CASSTQAGAYEQYF
>few|TRBJ2-2|NA|TRBV10-1
CASSEGSANTGELFF
>NA|TRBJ1-2|NA|TRBV19
CASSIGGGQGRYYGYTF
>NA|TRBJ1-5|NA|TRBV7-9
CASSTGLDSNQPQHF
>NA|TRBJ2-7|NA|TRBV20-1
CSARGLDVVREQYF